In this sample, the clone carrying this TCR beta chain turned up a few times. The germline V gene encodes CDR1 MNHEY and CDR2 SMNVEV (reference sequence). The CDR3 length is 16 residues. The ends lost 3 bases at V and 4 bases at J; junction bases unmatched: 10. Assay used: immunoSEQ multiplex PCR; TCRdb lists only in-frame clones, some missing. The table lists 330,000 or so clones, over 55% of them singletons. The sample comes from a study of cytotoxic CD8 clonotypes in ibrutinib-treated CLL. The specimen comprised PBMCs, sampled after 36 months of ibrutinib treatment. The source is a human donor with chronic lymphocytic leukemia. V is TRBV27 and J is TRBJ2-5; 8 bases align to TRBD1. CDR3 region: CASSFYGTGARETQYF. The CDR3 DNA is TGTGCCAGCAGTTTCTACGGGACAGGTGCCCGAGAGACCCAGTACTTC.